One and the same sample provided the 32 T cell receptor beta chains below, sequenced in a study of cytomegalovirus exposure and HLA in healthy donors. The study ran its PCR with 60 Vbeta and 13 Jbeta primers. The data were produced by immunoSEQ multiplex PCR, yet TCRdb's version contains in-frame clones alone and is incomplete. The sample includes 200,000 to 250,000 clones, just over 75% seen only once; the top ten take 2.7%. Specimen: PBMCs. The receptor source for this set is a woman between 55 and 75 years old in good health and CMV-seropositive.

The J gene is TRBJ2-5, the V gene TRBV5-5; D is perhaps TRBD2 (6 bases). The CDR3 sequence is 14 residues long. CDR1 is SGHKS and CDR2 is YYEKEE in the germline V gene (reference sequence). V was pared by 3 bases and J by 2 bases, with 11 bases between. CDR3: CASSWAGNQETQYF. The CDR3 nucleotides read TGTGCCAGCAGCTGGGCGGGAAATCAAGAGACCCAGTACTTC.

The gene calls are TRBV18 and TRBJ2-2; D is unresolved. Trimming shortened V by 0 bases and J by 5 bases, and 13 bases separated the two germline ends. The CDR3 is 16 amino acids. Germline-derived CDR1 and CDR2 are KGHSH and LQKENI. The CDR3 here is CASSPPNQAPTGELFF. CDR3 sequence (DNA): TGTGCCAGCTCACCACCGAATCAGGCTCCGACCGGGGAGCTGTTTTTT. Full variable domain (missing parts from reference TRBV18 and TRBJ2-2): NAGVMQNPRHLVRRRGQEARLRCSPMKGHSHVYWYRQLPEEGLKFMVYLQKENIIDESGMPKERFSAEFPKEGPSILRIQQVVRGDSAAYFCASSPPNQAPTGELFFGEGSRLTVL.

A remark on this clone: In the same sample, other DNA sequences code for this CDR3. The chain has TRBV7-7 and TRBJ2-3; 14 bases agree with TRBD2. The CDR3 totals 16 residues. Per the germline V gene, CDR1 is SSHAT and CDR2 is FNYEAQ (reference sequence). V trimming: 3 bases; J trimming: 6 bases; junction bases outside the gene matches: 5. CDR3 region: CASSLGLAGAADTQYF. The CDR3 DNA sequence: TGTGCCAGCAGCTTGGGACTAGCGGGAGCCGCCGATACGCAGTATTTT. The variable domain in full, completed from reference TRBV7-7 and TRBJ2-3, reads GAGVSQSPRYKVTKRGQDVTLRCDPISSHATLYWYQQALGQGPEFLTYFNYEAQPDKSGLPSDRFSAERPEGSISTLTIQRTEQRDSAMYRCASSLGLAGAADTQYFGPGTRLTVL.

The rearrangement uses TRBV7-9 and TRBJ2-1; D gene uncertain. Trimming took off 5 bases at V and 6 bases at J, with 17 bases between the two ends. The length of the CDR3 is 15 residues. Germline CDR1 reads SEHNR; CDR2 reads FQNEAQ (reference sequence). CDR3 sequence reads: CASSPEALESNEQFF. DNA for the CDR3: TGTGCCAGCAGCCCAGAGGCTCTCGAGAGCAATGAGCAGTTCTTC. The full variable domain, its missing parts supplied by reference TRBV7-9 and TRBJ2-1, is DTGVSQNPRHKITKRGQNVTFRCDPISEHNRLYWYRQTLGQGPEFLTYFQNEAQLEKSRLLSDRFSAERPKGSFSTLEIQRTEQGDSAMYLCASSPEALESNEQFFGPGTRLTVL.

The chain couples TRBV28 to TRBJ1-1, with 9 bases identical to TRBD1. Unmatched junction bases numbered 7, after V lost 5 bases and J lost 3 bases. Germline V gene data show CDR1 as MDHEN and CDR2 as SYDVKM. The CDR3 loop spans 15 amino acids. The CDR3 DNA sequence: TGTGCCAGCAGTCCAGCGGGACAGGGAGACACTGAAGCTTTCTTT. Translation: CASSPAGQGDTEAFF.

The rearrangement joins TRBV5-4 to TRBJ2-5, with D unclear. The V gene's germline CDR1 is SGHNT and CDR2 YYREEE (reference sequence). V gave up 0 bases and J gave up 5 bases, with 11 bases separating them. This CDR3 spans 14 amino acids. For the CDR3, the DNA is TGTGCCAGCAGCTTGGCGTTCCCCCCTGAGACCCAGTACTTC. It yields the protein CASSLAFPPETQYF.

There are a few counts of this clone. The chain couples TRBV4-1 to TRBJ2-1; D is ambiguous. The CDR3 has 13 residues. V shed 1 base and J shed 8 bases, with 9 bases lying between them. Per germline, CDR1 MGHRA and CDR2 YSYEKL. DNA for the CDR3: TGCGCCAGCAGCCAAGTAAGCCTATATGAGCAGTTCTTC. Its protein is CASSQVSLYEQFF.

This clone was counted once. This rearrangement joins TRBV4-2 to TRBJ1-1; TRBD1 is a possible D gene (6 bases). The ends were cut back, 3 bases at V and 3 bases at J, with 17 bases in the middle. This CDR3 is 16 amino acids long. Germline CDR1 and CDR2: LGHNA and YNFKEQ. The CDR3 here is CASSHGSGTLYTEAFF. The CDR3 DNA reads TGTGCCAGCAGCCACGGCTCCGGGACACTCTACACTGAAGCTTTCTTT.

CDR3 residues: CASGDRGGGTEAFF. The DNA of the CDR3 is TGTGCCAGCGGAGACAGGGGAGGAGGGACTGAAGCTTTCTTT. The chain carries TRBV6-1 and TRBJ1-1, with 8 bases identical to TRBD1. Looked up from germline, CDR1 is MNHNS and CDR2 is SASEGT. This CDR3 region has 14 residues. V lost 8 bases and J lost 5; bases outside the gene matches: 10.

The rearrangement joins TRBV30 to TRBJ1-1; no definite D call. Germline CDR1 reads GTSNPN; CDR2 reads SVGIG (reference sequence). Trimming removed 0 bases at V and 3 bases at J, with 5 bases between. This CDR3 region has 12 residues. CDR3 nucleotides: TGTGCCTGGAGTGTACATTACACTGAAGCTTTCTTT. Its translation is CAWSVHYTEAFF. Full variable domain (rest looked up from reference TRBV30 and TRBJ1-1): SQTIHQWPATLVQPVGSPLSLECTVEGTSNPNLYWYRQAAGRGLQLLFYSVGIGQISSEVPQNLSASRPQDRQFILSSKKLLLSDSGFYLCAWSVHYTEAFFGQGTRLTVV.

The rearrangement uses TRBV9 and TRBJ2-7, with 7 bases fitting TRBD2. The CDR3 runs to 16 residues. Unmatched junction bases numbered 11, after V lost 0 bases and J lost 5 bases. The germline gives CDR1 SGDLS, CDR2 YYNGEE. The CDR3 DNA follows: TGTGCCAGCAGCGTAGGGGGGGGACCGGGGCTGAACGAGCAGTACTTC. Amino acids: CASSVGGGPGLNEQYF.

This clone was picked up a small number of times. The rearrangement links TRBV6-6 to TRBJ1-1; D ambiguous. The CDR3 totals 14 residues. Germline CDR1 reads MNHNY; CDR2 reads SVGAGI (reference sequence). V was clipped by 6 bases and J by 3 bases, with 14 bases between them. CDR3 bases: TGTGCCAGCAGGCCAGGAGGGATGGACACTGAAGCTTTCTTT. It is translated as CASRPGGMDTEAFF.

This clone was observed a few times. V usage is TRBV28 and J usage is TRBJ1-4; D might be TRBD1 (5 bases). CDR1 is MDHEN and CDR2 is SYDVKM in the germline V gene. The CDR3 runs 12 residues. Trimming pared 5 bases from V and 7 bases from J, leaving 8 bases between. The chain's CDR3 is CASSRQGEKLFF. The CDR3 DNA reads TGTGCCAGCAGTCGCCAGGGTGAAAAACTGTTTTTT.

The chain has TRBV10-2 and TRBJ2-2; the match to TRBD2 covers 7 bases. The germline V gene encodes CDR1 WSHSY and CDR2 SAAADI. With V trimmed by 10 bases and J by 0 bases, 11 bases remained unmatched. The CDR3 consists of 16 residues. Written as DNA, the CDR3 is TGCGCCATCGGGGGAGGGCGGCTAACGAACACCGGGGAGCTGTTTTTT. Its translation is CAIGGGRLTNTGELFF.

This sequence joins TRBV27 and TRBJ2-7, with D possibly matching TRBD1 (5 bases). The CDR3 is 14 amino acids. Germline V CDR1 and CDR2: MNHEY, SMNVEV (reference sequence). V was trimmed by 6 bases and J by 3 bases, leaving 15 bases between them. CDR3 nucleotide sequence: TGTGCCAGCAGAAGACCGGACACATACTACGAGCAGTACTTC. Translated: CASRRPDTYYEQYF.

This clone has only a few counts. CDR3 residues: CSVDGGEGQPQHF. CDR3 coding DNA: TGCAGCGTTGACGGGGGAGAGGGTCAGCCCCAGCATTTT. V gene TRBV29-1 combines with J gene TRBJ1-5; tentative D call: TRBD1 (5 bases). Trimming removed 3 bases at V and 6 bases at J, with 12 bases between. This CDR3 has 13 amino acids. The germline V gene encodes CDR1 SQVTM and CDR2 ANQGSEA.

The V and J genes are TRBV7-9 and TRBJ2-7; a weak D match, TRBD2 (5 bases). Germline V gene data show CDR1 as SEHNR and CDR2 as FQNEAQ (reference sequence). The CDR3 runs to 13 residues. V was pared by 2 bases and J by 3 bases, with 8 bases between. CDR3 sequence (DNA): TGTGCCAGCAGCTTAAGAGGGAGCTACGAGCAGTACTTC. Its translation: CASSLRGSYEQYF.

The chain employs TRBV7-2 and TRBJ2-7, with TRBD2 identical over 9 bases. The CDR3 is made up of 15 amino acids. Germline assignment: CDR1 SGHTA and CDR2 FQGNSA. Trimming at V came to 5 bases and at J to 7 bases, leaving 12 bases not matched to a gene. CDR3 sequence: CASSTAGGGAGEQYF. The CDR3 DNA sequence: TGTGCCAGCAGCACCGCTGGCGGGGGGGCCGGAGAGCAGTACTTC.

The genes are TRBV11-2 and TRBJ2-7; 8 positions agree with TRBD2. The CDR3 has 17 residues. Germline V gives CDR1 SGHAT, CDR2 FQNNGV. The trim removed 2 bases at V and 3 bases at J, leaving 12 bases unmatched. DNA of the CDR3: TGTGCCAGCAGCTTACAAAGTGGGGTAGCGGGATTCTACGAGCAGTACTTC. This gives the protein CASSLQSGVAGFYEQYF.

This rearrangement joins TRBV5-1 to TRBJ2-3; TRBD2 matches 11 bases. Per the germline V gene, CDR1 is SGHRS and CDR2 is YFSETQ. This CDR3 contains 16 residues. Losses at the gene ends were 4 bases for V and 2 bases for J; bases not matched to a gene: 6. The CDR3 is CASSEGTSGLTDTQYF. Written as DNA, the CDR3 is TGCGCCAGCAGCGAGGGGACTAGCGGCCTCACAGATACGCAGTATTTT.

The gene calls are TRBV19 and TRBJ2-4; 8 bases align to TRBD1. This CDR3 region has 16 residues. Trimming removed 5 bases from V and 6 bases from J; junction bases left unmatched: 12. CDR1 LNHDA and CDR2 SQIVND come from the germline V gene (reference sequence). DNA of the CDR3: TGTGCCAGTAGTCCCCGACAGGGGATAACGGGAAACATTCAGTACTTC. Translation: CASSPRQGITGNIQYF.

The chain is built from TRBV7-2 and TRBJ1-2, with D perhaps TRBD1 (5 bases). The V and J ends lost 5 bases and 7 bases respectively, with 14 bases between them. The CDR3 contains 13 residues. The V gene's germline CDR1 is SGHTA and CDR2 FQGNSA. DNA of the CDR3: TGTGCCAGCAGCCTCAGGGATGCAAGTGGCTACACCTTC. This encodes CASSLRDASGYTF.

Notes on this clone: Other DNA sequences in this specimen translate into the identical CDR3. V gene TRBV5-5 combines with J gene TRBJ2-7, with a tentative D call TRBD2 (6 bases). The germline V gene has CDR1 SGHKS and CDR2 YYEKEE (reference sequence). This CDR3 is 13 amino acids long. V was clipped by 0 bases and J by 4 bases, with 8 bases between them. The chain's CDR3 is CASSLGAGYEQYF. DNA for the CDR3: TGTGCCAGCAGCTTGGGGGCGGGGTACGAGCAGTACTTC.

The gene calls are TRBV6-1 and TRBJ2-7; TRBD1 matches at 7 bases. This CDR3 contains 15 residues. J gave up 3 bases and V 4 bases, and 9 bases lay outside the gene matches. Germline CDR1 is MNHNS and CDR2 is SASEGT. CDR3 in DNA: TGTGCCAGCAGTGCAGGGACAGCAGGGAACTACGAGCAGTACTTC. The encoded protein is CASSAGTAGNYEQYF.

The table lists this clone with a few counts. The DNA is omitted, as the CDR3 cannot be located on it reliably, and the CDR3 follows TCRdb's listing. V usage is TRBV7-3 and J usage is TRBJ2-1; the D call in the table, TRBD2, was not verified against the DNA. Germline V gene lookup returns CDR1 SGHTA and CDR2 FQGTGA. The CDR3 is 14 amino acids in total, end residues counted. This CDR3 reads CASSSTSVGGEQFF.

The V and J genes are TRBV5-1 and TRBJ1-1; D not certain. Germline V gives CDR1 SGHRS, CDR2 YFSETQ. The CDR3 is made up of 13 amino acids. Trimming removed 0 bases from V and 7 bases from J, with 10 bases in between. Written as DNA, the CDR3 is TGCGCCAGCAGCTTGGGAGTGTCAGGTGAAGCTTTCTTT. It translates to CASSLGVSGEAFF. Full variable domain (rest looked up from reference TRBV5-1 and TRBJ1-1): KAGVTQTPRYLIKTRGQQVTLSCSPISGHRSVSWYQQTPGQGLQFLFEYFSETQRNKGNFPGRFSGRQFSNSRSEMNVSTLELGDSALYLCASSLGVSGEAFFGQGTRLTVV.

The chain has TRBV5-1 and TRBJ2-1, with D uncertain. Trimming cost V 2 bases and J 5 bases, with 5 bases left between them. Germline loops: CDR1 SGHRS, CDR2 YFSETQ. This CDR3 contains 12 residues. Here the CDR3 reads CASSFSDNEQFF. In DNA form, the CDR3 reads TGCGCCAGCAGCTTTTCGGACAATGAGCAGTTCTTC.

The chain employs TRBV29-1 and TRBJ2-5, with 7 bases lining up with TRBD1. CDR3 length: 15 amino acids. CDR1 and CDR2 from the germline V gene are SQVTM and ANQGSEA. Trimming cost V 3 bases and J 4 bases; bases outside gene matches: 11. The CDR3 sequence: CSVEQTGTLGETQYF. The CDR3 DNA reads as TGCAGCGTTGAGCAGACAGGGACGTTAGGAGAGACCCAGTACTTC. The full variable domain, rest sourced from reference TRBV29-1 and TRBJ2-5, is SAVISQKPSRDICQRGTSLTIQCQVDSQVTMMFWYRQQPGQSLTLIATANQGSEATYESGFVIDKFPISRPNLTFSTLTVSNMSPEDSSIYLCSVEQTGTLGETQYFGPGTRLLVL.

This rearrangement joins TRBV5-1 to TRBJ1-5; D unresolved. This CDR3 spans 15 amino acids. The germline CDR1 and CDR2 sequences are SGHRS and YFSETQ. The V end was cut by 4 bases, the J end by 6 bases, with 17 bases between. The DNA of the CDR3 is TGCGCCAGCAGCAGGGAAGGCGGGCCGGGTCAGCCCCAGCATTTT. Its translation: CASSREGGPGQPQHF.

V usage is TRBV30 and J usage is TRBJ2-5; 7 nucleotides agree with TRBD1. The CDR3 consists of 10 residues. Trimming cost V 7 bases and J 11 bases; bases outside gene matches: 7. Germline CDR1 and CDR2: GTSNPN and SVGIG (reference sequence). DNA for the CDR3: TGTGCCTCCGTGGCAGGGGGTCAGTACTTC. The encoded protein is CASVAGGQYF.

The chain has TRBV6-6 and TRBJ1-2; TRBD1 matches 7 bases. Germline assignment: CDR1 MNHNY and CDR2 SVGAGI (reference sequence). Trimming cost V 6 bases and J 2 bases; bases outside gene matches: 6. The CDR3 runs 14 residues. In DNA, the CDR3 is TGTGCCAGCAGGCACGGACAGGAGAACTATGGCTACACCTTC. Amino acid sequence: CASRHGQENYGYTF.

This chain uses TRBV18 with TRBJ1-2; D possibly corresponds to TRBD1 (5 bases). Trimming took off 1 base at V and 2 bases at J, with 14 bases between the two ends. The CDR3 extends over 16 amino acids. The germline V gene has CDR1 KGHSH and CDR2 LQKENI. The CDR3 reads CASSPLDHRGNYGYTF. CDR3 DNA: TGTGCCAGCTCACCACTAGATCACCGGGGGAACTATGGCTACACCTTC.